The TCR beta chain under discussion was sequenced for a study of prognosis after radiotherapy for stage I lung cancer. Node-negative status on CT and PET/CT applied to all patients, none having prior chemotherapy, radiotherapy or other malignancies. This clonotype came up many times. As yet, its antigen is unknown. Study outcomes and limitations: Tumor-specific reactivity of the expanded TCR clones remained undetermined.

From germline, CDR1 is SGHRS and CDR2 YFSETQ. Trimming shortened V by 0 bases and J by 4 bases, and 13 bases separated the two germline ends. The CDR3 is 15 residues long. Two rounds of multiplex PCR amplified TCR beta CDR3 from genomic DNA. Primers targeting each individual TRBV and TRBJ gene were applied in first-round PCR. Each CDR3 protein gets one entry after TCRdb re-called the multiplex PCR reads with MiXCR. Found here are approximately 41,000 distinct CDR3 sequences, roughly 25% of them singletons; the top ten hold about 25%. The receptor was isolated from a donor over 45 with non-small cell lung cancer. Sequenced material: PBMCs, taken before or after stereotactic body radiation therapy (not recorded which). This chain joins TRBV5-1 and TRBJ1-1; D remains ambiguous. CDR3 residues: CASSLDGLRGTEAFF. Written as DNA, the CDR3 is TGCGCCAGCAGCTTGGATGGCCTACGAGGCACTGAAGCTTTCTTT.